This T cell receptor (beta chain) was documented in a study of blood T cells in healthy people across ages. Study outcomes and limitations: Higher diversity and more naive CD4+ cells were features of long-lived donors, compared to aged donors. No one knew whether donors had CMV, which possibly confounded expanded clonotype changes.

It was with a sample-barcoded 5' primer and a J-beta primer mix that a second PCR of about 6 to 12 cycles was run. Every sample returned 2.5 million or more CDR3-containing paired-end reads. Each CDR3 protein gets one entry after TCRdb re-called the 5' RACE reads with MiXCR. The table includes about 620,000 distinct CDR3 sequences, roughly 20% detected once. Healthy Caucasian individuals from Russia aged about 6 to 100 were enrolled as donors. The length of the CDR3 is 14 residues. V gave up 3 bases and J gave up 1 base, with 7 bases separating them. CDR1 is ENHRY, CDR2 SYGVKD, per germline. This clonotype has just a few counts. The antigen is not known.

The J gene is TRBJ2-4, the V gene TRBV10-3; D possibly corresponds to TRBD2 (5 bases). The receptor comes from a man between 65 and 80 years old in good health. The sequenced material came from blood. The CDR3: CAISDTSAKNIQYF. The CDR3, as DNA: TGTGCCATCAGTGATACTAGTGCCAAAAACATTCAGTACTTC.